A selection of T cell receptor beta chains follows, all from one sample in a study of blood T cells in healthy people across ages. Each CDR3 protein is one row after TCRdb ran MiXCR on the 5' RACE reads. The table includes around 620,000 distinct CDR3 sequences, roughly 29% detected once. Sample: blood. Receptors originate from a woman between 65 and 79 years old in good health. Each CDR3 is given with its conserved first and last residue. D genes are given only for firm matches. Clone size is stated in some rows and not others, as once, few, many or a class when expanded.

d_call	v_call	j_call	clone_size	cdr3_aa	cdr3_nt
-	TRBV4-3	TRBJ2-5	-	CASSQAGSGETQYF	TGCGCCAGCAGCCAAGCTGGTTCGGGGGAGACCCAGTACTTC
-	TRBV6-2/TRBV6-3	TRBJ2-2	-	CASSPRGDTGELFF	TGTGCCAGCTCTCCCAGGGGGGACACCGGGGAGCTGTTTTTT
-	TRBV29-1	TRBJ1-2	-	CSVSDSRDGYTF	TGCAGCGTTTCGGACAGCCGGGATGGCTACACCTTC
-	TRBV4-3	TRBJ2-3	-	CASSQDWGVVDTQYF	TGCGCCAGCAGCCAAGATTGGGGGGTCGTGGATACGCAGTATTTT
TRBD1	TRBV29-1	TRBJ2-5	-	CSVAGTGQEQYF	TGCAGCGTTGCTGGGACAGGGCAAGAGCAGTACTTC
-	TRBV18	TRBJ1-1	-	CASSPSSEENTEAFF	TGTGCCAGCTCACCAAGCTCTGAGGAGAACACTGAAGCTTTCTTT
-	TRBV29-1	TRBJ2-5	-	CSVDPGETQYF	TGCAGCGTCGATCCAGGAGAGACCCAGTACTTC
TRBD1	TRBV6-5	TRBJ2-2	-	CASSYRPGGAAVGELFF	TGTGCCAGCAGTTACCGGCCAGGGGGCGCCGCGGTCGGGGAGCTGTTTTTT
TRBD1	TRBV10-3	TRBJ1-1	-	CAISEGQGLTEAFF	TGTGCCATCAGTGAGGGACAGGGTCTCACTGAAGCTTTCTTT
-	TRBV4-3	TRBJ2-1	-	CASSQSAGRVGQFF	TGCGCCAGCAGCCAATCGGCAGGCCGGGTGGGGCAGTTCTTC
-	TRBV7-2	TRBJ2-1	few	CASSLAWGLNNEQFF	TGTGCCAGCAGCTTAGCTTGGGGTCTCAACAATGAGCAGTTCTTC
TRBD1	TRBV7-9	TRBJ2-2	many	CASSSTGGTGELFF	TGTGCCAGCAGCTCGACAGGGGGGACCGGGGAGCTGTTTTTT
-	TRBV11-1	TRBJ1-1	-	CASSLVRGRLGNTEAFF	TGTGCCAGCAGCTTAGTGCGGGGGCGACTTGGGAACACTGAAGCTTTCTTT
-	TRBV18	TRBJ2-7	few	CASSPTPDYEQYF	TGTGCCAGCTCACCAACACCCGACTACGAGCAGTACTTC